Below, 8 T cell receptor beta chains from the same sample are listed, as sequenced in a study of blood T cell repertoires in COVID-19. Using immunoSEQ multiplex PCR, the repertoire was profiled, and TCRdb retains in-frame clones only, with some absent. The sample has approximately 120,000 clones, roughly four fifths seen once; the top ten hold more than 10%. The sample comprised peripheral blood. The receptor set was obtained from a human donor in a cohort sampled during active COVID-19.

Here the CDR3 DNA reads TGTGCCAGCAGCTCCCTAGCGATTGCAGATACGCAGTATTTT. This sequence encodes CASSSLAIADTQYF. This sequence joins TRBV5-4 and TRBJ2-3, with D perhaps TRBD2 (6 bases). The CDR3 totals 14 residues. The V gene's germline CDR1 is SGHNT and CDR2 YYREEE (reference sequence). With 3 bases removed from V and 4 bases from J, the gap between germline ends came to 12 bases.

J is TRBJ2-7 and V is TRBV6-1; tentatively, D is TRBD2 (6 bases). Trimming took off 0 bases at V and 1 base at J, with 16 bases between the two ends. The germline V gene encodes CDR1 MNHNS and CDR2 SASEGT. The CDR3 is 17 residues long. The CDR3 nucleotides read TGTGCCAGCAGTGAAGCGGCAGTGGGGGGTCGATCCTACGAGCAGTACTTC. This translates into CASSEAAVGGRSYEQYF.

V usage is TRBV30 and J usage is TRBJ1-1; TRBD1 might be the D (6 bases). V shed 0 bases and J shed 12 bases, with 17 bases lying between them. Germline V CDR1 and CDR2: GTSNPN, SVGIG (reference sequence). The CDR3 totals 13 residues. The DNA for the CDR3 is TGTGCCTGGAGTGTGGGGGCCAGGCGAATGACTTTCTTT. Its translation: CAWSVGARRMTFF.

V is TRBV30 and J is TRBJ1-2, with D perhaps TRBD1 (5 bases). Germline V gives CDR1 GTSNPN, CDR2 SVGIG (reference sequence). This CDR3 has 12 residues. Trimming took off 2 bases at V and 7 bases at J, with 11 bases between the two ends. CDR3 residues: CAWSPPRAGYTF. The CDR3 DNA reads as TGTGCCTGGAGTCCTCCCAGGGCTGGCTACACCTTC. The whole variable domain, remainder taken from reference TRBV30 and TRBJ1-2, is SQTIHQWPATLVQPVGSPLSLECTVEGTSNPNLYWYRQAAGRGLQLLFYSVGIGQISSEVPQNLSASRPQDRQFILSSKKLLLSDSGFYLCAWSPPRAGYTFGSGTRLTVV.

This clone occurred a few times. The CDR3 loop reads CASIGVAGSQETQYF. The CDR3 DNA is TGTGCCAGTATAGGGGTAGCGGGGTCTCAAGAGACCCAGTACTTC. The V and J genes are TRBV19 and TRBJ2-5; 8 bases agree with TRBD2. The ends lost 7 bases at V and 2 bases at J; junction bases unmatched: 9. Germline V gives CDR1 LNHDA, CDR2 SQIVND (reference sequence). The CDR3 is 15 amino acids.

The chain joins TRBV5-1 to TRBJ1-1; 7 nucleotides align to TRBD1. In germline, CDR1 is SGHRS, CDR2 YFSETQ. Trimming took 0 bases from V and 2 from J; bases not matched to a gene: 4. The CDR3 runs 15 residues. This CDR3 reads CASSLEGTVNTEAFF. The CDR3 nucleotides read TGCGCCAGCAGCTTGGAAGGGACAGTCAACACTGAAGCTTTCTTT.

V gene TRBV3-1 (or the pseudogene TRBV3-2) combines with J gene TRBJ1-1; maybe TRBD1 (5 bases). This CDR3 has 15 amino acids. V lost 0 bases and J 6 bases, leaving 14 bases between the germline ends. The germline CDR1 and CDR2 sequences are LGHDT and YNNKEL (reference sequence). CDR3 sequence: CASSQELWGFPEAFF. In nucleotides, the CDR3 is TGTGCCAGCAGCCAAGAGTTGTGGGGCTTCCCTGAAGCTTTCTTT.

The sample holds one count of this clone. The rearrangement joins TRBV24-1 to TRBJ2-7; 7 nucleotides align to TRBD1. CDR1 and CDR2 (germline): KGHDR, SFDVKD. This CDR3 spans 14 amino acids. V dropped 9 bases and J dropped 6; count of bases not matched to a gene: 13. CDR3 nucleotides: TGTGCCACCCTCCGGGACAGTGTTGAGTGCGAGCAGTACTTC. Translation: CATLRDSVECEQYF.